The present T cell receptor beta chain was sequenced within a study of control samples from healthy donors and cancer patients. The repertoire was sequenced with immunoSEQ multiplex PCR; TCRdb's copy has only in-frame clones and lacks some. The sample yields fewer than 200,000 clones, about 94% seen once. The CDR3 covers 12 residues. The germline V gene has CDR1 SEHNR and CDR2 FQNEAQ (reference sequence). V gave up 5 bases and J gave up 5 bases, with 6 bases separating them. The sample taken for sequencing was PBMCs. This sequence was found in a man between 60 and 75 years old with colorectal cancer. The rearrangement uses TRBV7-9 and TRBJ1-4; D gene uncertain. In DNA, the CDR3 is TGTGCCAGCAGCGTGAACAATGAAAAACTGTTTTTT. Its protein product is CASSVNNEKLFF.